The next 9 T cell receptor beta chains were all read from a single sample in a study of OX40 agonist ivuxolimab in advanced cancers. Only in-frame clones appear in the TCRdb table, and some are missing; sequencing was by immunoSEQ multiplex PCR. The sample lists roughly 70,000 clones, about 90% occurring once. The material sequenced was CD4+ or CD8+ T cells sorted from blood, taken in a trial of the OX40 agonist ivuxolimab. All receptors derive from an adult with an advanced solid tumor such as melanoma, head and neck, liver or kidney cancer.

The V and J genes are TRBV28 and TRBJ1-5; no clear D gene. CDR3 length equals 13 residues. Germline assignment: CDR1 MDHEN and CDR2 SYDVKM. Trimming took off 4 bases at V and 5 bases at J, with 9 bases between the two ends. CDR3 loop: CASSSGEDQPQHF. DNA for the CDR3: TGTGCCAGCAGTTCCGGGGAGGATCAGCCCCAGCATTTT. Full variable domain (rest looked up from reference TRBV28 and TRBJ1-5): DVKVTQSSRYLVKRTGEKVFLECVQDMDHENMFWYRQDPGLGLRLIYFSYDVKMKEKGDIPEGYSVSREKKERFSLILESASTNQTSMYLCASSSGEDQPQHFGDGTRLSIL.

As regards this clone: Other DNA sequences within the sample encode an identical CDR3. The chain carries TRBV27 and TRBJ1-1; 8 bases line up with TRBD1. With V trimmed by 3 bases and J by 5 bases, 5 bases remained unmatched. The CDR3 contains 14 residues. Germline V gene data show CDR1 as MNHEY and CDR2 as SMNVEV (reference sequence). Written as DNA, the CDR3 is TGTGCCAGCAGTTTGCAGGGGGCGCGTACTGAAGCTTTCTTT. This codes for CASSLQGARTEAFF.

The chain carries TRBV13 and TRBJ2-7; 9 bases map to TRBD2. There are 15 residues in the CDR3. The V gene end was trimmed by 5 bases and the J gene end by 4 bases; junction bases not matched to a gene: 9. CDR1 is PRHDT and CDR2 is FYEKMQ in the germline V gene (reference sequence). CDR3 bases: TGTGCCAGCAGCCCAGGGACTAGCAGAATTTACGAGCAGTACTTC. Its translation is CASSPGTSRIYEQYF.

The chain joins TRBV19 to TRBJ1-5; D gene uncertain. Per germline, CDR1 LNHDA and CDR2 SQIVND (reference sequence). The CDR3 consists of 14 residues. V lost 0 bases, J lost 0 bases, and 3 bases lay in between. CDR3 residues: CASSIDSSNQPQHF. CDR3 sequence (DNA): TGTGCCAGTAGTATAGACAGTAGCAATCAGCCCCAGCATTTT.

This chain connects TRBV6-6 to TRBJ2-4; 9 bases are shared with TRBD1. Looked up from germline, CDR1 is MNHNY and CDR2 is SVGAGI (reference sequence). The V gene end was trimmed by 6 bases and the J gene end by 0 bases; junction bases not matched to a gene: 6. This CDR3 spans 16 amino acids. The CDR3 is CASSTGTGLAKNIQYF. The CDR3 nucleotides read TGTGCCAGCAGCACCGGGACAGGGCTAGCCAAAAACATTCAGTACTTC.

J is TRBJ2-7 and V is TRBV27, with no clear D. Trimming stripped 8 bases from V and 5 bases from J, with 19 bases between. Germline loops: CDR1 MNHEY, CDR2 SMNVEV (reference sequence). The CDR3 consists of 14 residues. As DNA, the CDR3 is TGTGCCAGCGGCCGGCCTGGTGGAAACAACGAGCAGTACTTC. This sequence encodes CASGRPGGNNEQYF.

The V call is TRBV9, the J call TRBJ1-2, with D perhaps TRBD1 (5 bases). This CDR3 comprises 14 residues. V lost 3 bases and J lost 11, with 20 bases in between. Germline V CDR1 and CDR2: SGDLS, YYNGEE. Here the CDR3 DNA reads TGTGCCAGCAGCGGAACCTCCCCGGGACCGAAATACACCTTC. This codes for CASSGTSPGPKYTF.

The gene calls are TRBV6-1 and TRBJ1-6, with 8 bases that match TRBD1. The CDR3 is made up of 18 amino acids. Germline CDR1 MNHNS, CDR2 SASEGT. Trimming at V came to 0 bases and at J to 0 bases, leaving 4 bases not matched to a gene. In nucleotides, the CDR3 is TGTGCCAGCAGTGAAGCTCACAGGGGGAGCTCCTATAATTCACCCCTCCACTTT. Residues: CASSEAHRGSSYNSPLHF.

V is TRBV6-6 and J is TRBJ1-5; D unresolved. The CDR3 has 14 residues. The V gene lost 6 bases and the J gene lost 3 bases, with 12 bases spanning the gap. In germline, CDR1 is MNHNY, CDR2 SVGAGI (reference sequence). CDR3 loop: CASRGAEHNQPQHF. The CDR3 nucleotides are TGTGCCAGCAGGGGCGCGGAACACAATCAGCCCCAGCATTTT.